This T cell receptor (beta chain) was documented in a study of CD8 T cells in ankylosing spondylitis. There are 16 residues in the CDR3. CDR1 and CDR2 from the germline V gene are SGHTA and FQGNSA. V lost 1 base, J lost 6 bases, and 17 bases lay in between. The sample holds many counts of this clonotype. Antigen: not known. Whole-study results and caveats: Relatively scarce in peripheral blood, disease-linked clones were CD8+. Among TCR beta sequences, a motif of roughly 8 highly homologous variants appeared characteristic of ankylosing spondylitis blood.

MiXCR, applied by TCRdb to the 5' RACE reads, yields one record per CDR3 protein. In the table there are about 250,000 distinct CDR3 sequences, over 7% of which are singletons. This clonotype originated in a female donor with ankylosing spondylitis or in good health (not recorded which). Sequenced sample: blood, either unsorted or a sorted T cell fraction (not recorded which). The rearrangement uses TRBV7-2 and TRBJ2-3; D call uncertain. CDR3 sequence reads: CASSLGARRLLDTQYF. The DNA for the CDR3 is TGTGCCAGCAGCTTAGGGGCAAGGCGCCTGTTGGATACGCAGTATTTT.